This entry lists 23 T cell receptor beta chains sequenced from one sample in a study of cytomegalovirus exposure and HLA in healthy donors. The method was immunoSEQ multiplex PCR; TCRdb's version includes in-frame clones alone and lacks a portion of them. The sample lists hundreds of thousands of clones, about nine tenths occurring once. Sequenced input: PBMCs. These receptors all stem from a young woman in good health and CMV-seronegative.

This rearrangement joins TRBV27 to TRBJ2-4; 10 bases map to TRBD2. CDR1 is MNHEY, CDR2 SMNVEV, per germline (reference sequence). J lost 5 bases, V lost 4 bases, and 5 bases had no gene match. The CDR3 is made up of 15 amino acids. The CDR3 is CASSSHLAGENIQYF. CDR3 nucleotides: TGTGCCAGCAGTTCCCATCTAGCGGGGGAAAACATTCAGTACTTC.

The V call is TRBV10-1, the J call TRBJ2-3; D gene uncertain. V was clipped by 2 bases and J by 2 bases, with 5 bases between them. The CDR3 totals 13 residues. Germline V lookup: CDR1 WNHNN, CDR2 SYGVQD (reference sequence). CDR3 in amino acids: CASSEDSTDTQYF. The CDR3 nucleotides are TGCGCCAGCAGTGAGGACTCCACAGATACGCAGTATTTT.

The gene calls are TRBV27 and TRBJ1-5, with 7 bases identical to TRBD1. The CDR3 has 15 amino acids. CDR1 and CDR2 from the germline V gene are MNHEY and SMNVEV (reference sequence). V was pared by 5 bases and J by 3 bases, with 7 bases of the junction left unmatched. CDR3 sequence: CASSLWGQINQPQHF. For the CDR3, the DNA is TGTGCCAGCAGTCTGTGGGGACAGATCAATCAGCCCCAGCATTTT.

The CDR3 region is CASSLTGFGNTIYF. CDR3 DNA sequence: TGTGCCAGCAGCCTTACAGGTTTTGGAAACACCATATATTTT. The genes are TRBV5-5 and TRBJ1-3; a possible D gene is TRBD1 (5 bases). The V end lost 4 bases, the J end lost 3 bases, and 11 bases lay between the germline ends. The CDR3 runs to 14 residues. The germline gives CDR1 SGHKS, CDR2 YYEKEE (reference sequence).

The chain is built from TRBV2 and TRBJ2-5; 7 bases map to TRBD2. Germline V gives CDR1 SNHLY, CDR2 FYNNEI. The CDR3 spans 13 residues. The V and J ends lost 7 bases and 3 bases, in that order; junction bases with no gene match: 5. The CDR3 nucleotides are TGTGCCAGCATGCGGGAGAGGAAAGAGACCCAGTACTTC. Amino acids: CASMRERKETQYF.

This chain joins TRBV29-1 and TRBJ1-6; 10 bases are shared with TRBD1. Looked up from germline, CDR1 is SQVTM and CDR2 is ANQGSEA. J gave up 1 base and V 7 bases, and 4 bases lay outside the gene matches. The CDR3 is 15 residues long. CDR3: CSARTGGSYNSPLHF. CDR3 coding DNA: TGCAGCGCAAGGACAGGGGGTTCCTATAATTCACCCCTCCACTTT.

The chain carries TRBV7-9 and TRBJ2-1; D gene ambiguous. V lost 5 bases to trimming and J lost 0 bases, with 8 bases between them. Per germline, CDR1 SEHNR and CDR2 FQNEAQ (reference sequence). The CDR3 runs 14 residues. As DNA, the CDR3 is TGTGCCAGCAGCCCTCTGAGCTCCTACAATGAGCAGTTCTTC. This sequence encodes CASSPLSSYNEQFF.

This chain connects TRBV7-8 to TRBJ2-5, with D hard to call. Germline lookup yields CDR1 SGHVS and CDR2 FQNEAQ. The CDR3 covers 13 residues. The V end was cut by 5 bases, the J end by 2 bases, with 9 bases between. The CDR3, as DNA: TGTGCCAGCAGCCGACTCGATCAAGAGACCCAGTACTTC. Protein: CASSRLDQETQYF.

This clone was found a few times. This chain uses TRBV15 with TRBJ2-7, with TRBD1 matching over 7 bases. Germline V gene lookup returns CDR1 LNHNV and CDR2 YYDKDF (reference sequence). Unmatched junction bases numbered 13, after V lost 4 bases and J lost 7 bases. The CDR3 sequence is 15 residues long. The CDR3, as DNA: TGTGCCACCAGCACTGGTTCAGACAGGGTGAATGAGCAGTACTTC. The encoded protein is CATSTGSDRVNEQYF.

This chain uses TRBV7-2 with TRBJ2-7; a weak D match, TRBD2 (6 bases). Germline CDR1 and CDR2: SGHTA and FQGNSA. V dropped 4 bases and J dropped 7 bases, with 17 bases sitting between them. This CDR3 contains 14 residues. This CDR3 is CASSSGGGALEQYF. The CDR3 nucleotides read TGTGCCAGCAGCTCCGGTGGCGGGGCCCTGGAGCAGTACTTC.

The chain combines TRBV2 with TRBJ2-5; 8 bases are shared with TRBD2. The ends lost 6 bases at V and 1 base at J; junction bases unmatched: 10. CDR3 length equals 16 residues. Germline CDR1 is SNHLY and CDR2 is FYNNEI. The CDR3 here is CASRAERGPIQETQYF. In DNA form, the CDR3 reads TGTGCCAGCAGGGCTGAGCGGGGGCCAATCCAAGAGACCCAGTACTTC.

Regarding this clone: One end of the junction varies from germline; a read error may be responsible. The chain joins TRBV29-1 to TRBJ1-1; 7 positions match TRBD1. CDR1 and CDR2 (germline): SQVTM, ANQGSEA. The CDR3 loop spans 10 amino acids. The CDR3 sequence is CSVDRGTVKF. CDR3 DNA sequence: TGCAGCGTTGATCGGGGGACAGTCAAGTTT. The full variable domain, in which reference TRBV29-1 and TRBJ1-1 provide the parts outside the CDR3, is SAVISQKPSRDICQRGTSLTIQCQVDSQVTMMFWYRQQPGQSLTLIATANQGSEATYESGFVIDKFPISRPNLTFSTLTVSNMSPEDSSIYLCSVDRGTVKFGQGTRLTVV.

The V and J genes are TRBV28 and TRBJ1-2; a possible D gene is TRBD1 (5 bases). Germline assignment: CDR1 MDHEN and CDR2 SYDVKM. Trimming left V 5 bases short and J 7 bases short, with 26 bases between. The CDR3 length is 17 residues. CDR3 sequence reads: CASSPRPDSLGYCGYTF. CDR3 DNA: TGTGCCAGCAGTCCTCGCCCCGACAGTCTAGGCTATTGTGGCTACACCTTC.

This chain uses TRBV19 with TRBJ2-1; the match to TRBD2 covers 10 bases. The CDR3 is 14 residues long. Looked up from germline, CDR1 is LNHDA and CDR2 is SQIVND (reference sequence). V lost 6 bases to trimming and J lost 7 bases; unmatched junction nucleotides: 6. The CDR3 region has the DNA TGTGCCAGTAGGGTCCTAGCGGGAGATAATGAGCAGTTCTTC. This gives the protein CASRVLAGDNEQFF.

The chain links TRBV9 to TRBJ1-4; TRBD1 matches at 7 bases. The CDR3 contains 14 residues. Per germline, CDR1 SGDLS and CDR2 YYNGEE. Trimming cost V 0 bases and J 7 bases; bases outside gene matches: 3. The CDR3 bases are TGTGCCAGCAGCGTAGCTCAGGGGGGTGAAAAACTGTTTTTT. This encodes CASSVAQGGEKLFF.

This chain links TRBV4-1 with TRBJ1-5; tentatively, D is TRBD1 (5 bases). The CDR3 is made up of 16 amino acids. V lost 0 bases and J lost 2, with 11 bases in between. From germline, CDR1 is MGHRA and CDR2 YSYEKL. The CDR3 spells CASSQDVGGGNQPQHF. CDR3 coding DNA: TGCGCCAGCAGCCAAGATGTCGGGGGTGGCAATCAGCCCCAGCATTTT.

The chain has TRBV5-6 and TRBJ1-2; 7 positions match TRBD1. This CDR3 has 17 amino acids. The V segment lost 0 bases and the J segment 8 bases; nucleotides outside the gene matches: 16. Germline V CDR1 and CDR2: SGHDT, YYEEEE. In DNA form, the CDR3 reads TGTGCCAGCAGCTTGGACCCCGGGACAGCACTTAGAGTGGGCTACACCTTC. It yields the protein CASSLDPGTALRVGYTF.

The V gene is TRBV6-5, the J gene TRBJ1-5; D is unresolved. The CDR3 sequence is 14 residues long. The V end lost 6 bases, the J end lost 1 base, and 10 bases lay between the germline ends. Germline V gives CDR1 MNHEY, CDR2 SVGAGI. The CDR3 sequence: CASRQRGSNQPQHF. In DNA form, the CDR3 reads TGTGCCAGCAGGCAGAGAGGGAGCAATCAGCCCCAGCATTTT.

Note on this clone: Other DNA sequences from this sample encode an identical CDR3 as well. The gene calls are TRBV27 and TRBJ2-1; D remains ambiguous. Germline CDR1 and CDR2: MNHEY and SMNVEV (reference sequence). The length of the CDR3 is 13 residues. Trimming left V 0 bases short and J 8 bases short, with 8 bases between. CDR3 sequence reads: CASSLSRGDEQFF. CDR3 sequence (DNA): TGTGCCAGCAGTTTATCAAGAGGAGATGAGCAGTTCTTC.

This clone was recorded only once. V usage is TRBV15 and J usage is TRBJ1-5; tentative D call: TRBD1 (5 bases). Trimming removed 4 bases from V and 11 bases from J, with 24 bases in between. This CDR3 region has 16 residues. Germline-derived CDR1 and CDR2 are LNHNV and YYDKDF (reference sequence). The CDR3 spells CATSTHPRGAPTAQHF. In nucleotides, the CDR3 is TGTGCCACCAGCACCCACCCCCGTGGGGCACCGACTGCCCAGCATTTT.

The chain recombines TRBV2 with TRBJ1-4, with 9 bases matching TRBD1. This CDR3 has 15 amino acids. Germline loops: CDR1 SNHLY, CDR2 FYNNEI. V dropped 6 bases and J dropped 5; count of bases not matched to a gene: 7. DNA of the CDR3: TGTGCCAGCAGAAACACCGGGACAGGGAATGAAAAACTGTTTTTT. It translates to CASRNTGTGNEKLFF.

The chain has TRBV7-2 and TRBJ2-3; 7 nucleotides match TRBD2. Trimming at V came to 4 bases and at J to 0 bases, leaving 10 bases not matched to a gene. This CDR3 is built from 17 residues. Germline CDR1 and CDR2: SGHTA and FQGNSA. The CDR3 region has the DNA TGTGCCAGCAGCTCTCCCCCCAGCGGGGCGAGCACAGATACGCAGTATTTT. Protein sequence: CASSSPPSGASTDTQYF.

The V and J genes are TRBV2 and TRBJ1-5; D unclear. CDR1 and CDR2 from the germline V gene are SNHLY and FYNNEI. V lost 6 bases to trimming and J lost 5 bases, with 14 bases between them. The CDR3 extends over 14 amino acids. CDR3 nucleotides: TGTGCCAGCAGGTACGGCGGCGGAGATCAGCCCCAGCATTTT. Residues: CASRYGGGDQPQHF.